This TCR beta chain derives from a study of T cells after yellow fever vaccination. A 5'RACE template-switching step, the method used to make TCR cDNA, added a universal primer site and UMIs. MiXCR was run by TCRdb on the 5' RACE reads, yielding one entry per CDR3 protein. The sample contains 120,000 or so distinct CDR3 sequences, roughly 10% of which appear only once. In its sample, this clonotype was seen a few times. From germline, CDR1 is SEHNR and CDR2 FQNEAQ (reference sequence). V was trimmed by 1 base and J by 3 bases, leaving 9 bases between them. This CDR3 comprises 15 residues. This TCR derives from a man younger than 30 who received the YFV17D yellow fever vaccine. The starting material was CD8+ T cells sorted from PBMCs, obtained on the day of the yellow fever booster vaccination. This rearrangement joins TRBV7-9 to TRBJ2-2; no reliable D call. CDR3 loop: CASSLVGDYTGELFF. The DNA of the CDR3 is TGTGCCAGCAGCTTAGTAGGAGACTACACCGGGGAGCTGTTTTTT.